Listed below are T cell receptor beta chains from one sample, sequenced in a study of CD8+CD57+ T cells in acquired aplastic anemia. TCRdb passed the reads through MiXCR, listing each CDR3 protein once. The top ten hold 1.3% of the sample, which has under 350,000 distinct CDR3 sequences, 56% seen once. The sequenced sample was sorted CD4+, CD8+, or CD8+CD57+ T cells (not recorded which) from PBMCs. These receptors were taken from a human donor with aplastic anemia. Each CDR3 is given with its conserved first and last residue. A D gene is named only where the DNA matches it firmly. Expanded clones are given a class, and other clones once, few, many or no size at all.

v_gene	d_gene	abundance	j_gene	CDR3aa	CDR3nt
TRBV25-1	-	once	TRBJ2-7	CASSEYGSGYEQYF	TGTGCCAGCAGTGAATATGGGAGTGGGTACGAGCAGTACTTC
TRBV20-1	TRBD2	-	TRBJ2-3	CSAIITSGRAGDTQYF	TGCAGTGCTATTATTACTAGCGGGAGGGCCGGAGATACGCAGTATTTT
TRBV27	-	-	TRBJ1-6	CASSFWTDNSPLHF	TGTGCCAGCAGTTTCTGGACAGACAATTCACCCCTCCACTTT
TRBV6-6	-	-	TRBJ2-1	CASRDPYNEQLF	TGTGCCAGCAGGGACCCGTACAATGAGCAGCTCTTC
TRBV7-6	-	few	TRBJ2-7	CASSLEEGDHEQYF	TGTGCCAGCAGCTTAGAGGAGGGCGACCACGAGCAGTACTTC
TRBV9	-	-	TRBJ2-3	CASSPASDTQYF	TGTGCCAGCAGTCCCGCTTCCGATACGCAGTATTTT
TRBV7-2	TRBD2	many	TRBJ2-2	CASRGFAGGPSGELFF	TGTGCCAGCAGAGGCTTCGCGGGGGGGCCCAGCGGGGAGCTGTTTTTT
TRBV29-1	TRBD1	-	TRBJ1-1	CSVVHRGAAFF	TGCAGCGTTGTTCACAGGGGGGCAGCTTTCTTT
TRBV29-1	-	few	TRBJ1-2	CSAESGFPNYGYTF	TGCAGCGCGGAGAGTGGGTTCCCTAACTATGGCTACACCTTC
TRBV20-1	TRBD2	once	TRBJ2-7	CSARGLAASYEQYF	TGCAGTGCTAGAGGGCTAGCGGCCTCCTACGAGCAGTACTTC
TRBV7-3	-	-	TRBJ2-7	CASSLGESSYEQYF	TGTGCCAGCAGCTTAGGGGAGTCCTCCTACGAGCAGTACTTC
TRBV4-1	-	-	TRBJ1-3	CASSQAGGAGNTIYF	TGCGCCAGCAGCCAAGCCGGGGGGGCTGGAAACACCATATATTTT
TRBV7-2	-	few	TRBJ1-2	CASSPGFGGYTF	TGTGCCAGCAGCCCAGGGTTCGGCGGCTACACCTTC
TRBV6-5	-	-	TRBJ2-3	CASSPPTKFMGTDTQYF	TGTGCCAGCAGTCCCCCCACGAAATTTATGGGCACAGATACGCAGTATTTT
TRBV2	TRBD2	-	TRBJ2-1	CASSGSSGSAYNEQFF	TGTGCCAGCAGTGGGTCGAGCGGGAGTGCTTACAATGAGCAGTTCTTC
TRBV29-1	TRBD2	-	TRBJ2-7	CSVELAVNYEQYF	TGCAGCGTTGAACTAGCGGTTAACTACGAGCAGTACTTC
TRBV29-1	-	many	TRBJ1-1	CGQAGSKGEAFF	TGCGGTCAAGCAGGCTCCAAGGGGGAAGCTTTCTTT
TRBV2	-	-	TRBJ2-7	CAWGELESYEQYF	TGTGCCTGGGGTGAACTAGAATCCTACGAGCAGTACTTC
TRBV10-3	TRBD1	few	TRBJ2-7	CAISGPGQGSYEQYF	TGTGCCATCAGTGGGCCCGGACAGGGGTCCTACGAGCAGTACTTC
TRBV15	-	-	TRBJ1-1	CATSRGAVGFETEAFF	TGTGCCACCAGCAGAGGAGCAGTAGGGTTTGAGACTGAAGCTTTCTTT
TRBV2	TRBD1	-	TRBJ1-1	CASSGAGQANTEAFF	TGTGCCAGCAGTGGAGCGGGACAGGCAAACACTGAAGCTTTCTTT
TRBV19	-	few	TRBJ1-6	CATSGRTSSYNSPLHF	TGTGCCACCTCCGGACGGACGAGCTCCTATAATTCACCCCTCCACTTT
TRBV10-3	-	-	TRBJ2-3	CASGQGADTQYF	TGTGCTTCTGGGCAGGGTGCAGATACGCAGTATTTT
TRBV7-2	TRBD1	-	TRBJ1-5	CASSLGRTGSNQPQHF	TGTGCCAGCAGCTTAGGGAGGACAGGTAGCAATCAGCCCCAGCATTTT
TRBV29-1	-	few	TRBJ1-2	CSVDALREGYTF	TGCAGCGTTGATGCTCTTAGGGAGGGCTACACCTTC
TRBV19	-	once	TRBJ2-3	CASSIDRTDTQYF	TGTGCCAGTAGTATAGATCGGACAGATACGCAGTATTTT
TRBV7-9	-	-	TRBJ2-1	CASSLEGGLNEQFF	TGTGCCAGCAGCTTAGAGGGCGGCCTTAATGAGCAGTTCTTC
TRBV7-9	-	many	TRBJ2-3	CASSTAPYSSDTQYF	TGTGCCAGCAGCACTGCGCCGTACAGCTCAGATACGCAGTATTTT
TRBV25-1	-	few	TRBJ2-7	CASSDGRGRYYEQYF	TGTGCCAGCAGTGACGGCCGGGGCCGGTATTACGAGCAGTACTTC
TRBV7-6	TRBD2	-	TRBJ2-7	CASSSLGGALSEQYF	TGTGCCAGCAGCTCCTTGGGAGGGGCCCTCTCCGAGCAGTACTTC
TRBV7-9	-	-	TRBJ1-3	CASSLGTTGNTIYF	TGTGCCAGCAGCTTAGGGACAACTGGAAACACCATATATTTT
TRBV24-1	-	few	TRBJ1-2	CATSPGEGYGYTF	TGTGCCACCAGTCCGGGTGAGGGCTATGGCTACACCTTC
TRBV29-1	-	many	TRBJ1-1	CSVTGGGTEAFF	TGCAGCGTGACAGGAGGGGGCACTGAAGCTTTCTTT
TRBV11-3	-	many	TRBJ2-7	CASSFGQNYEQYF	TGTGCCAGCAGCTTTGGACAGAATTACGAGCAGTACTTC
TRBV7-2	-	-	TRBJ2-5	CASSQTRETQYF	TGTGCCAGCAGCCAAACGCGAGAGACCCAGTACTTC
TRBV10-3	TRBD1	-	TRBJ2-7	CAISAEQGRAYEQYF	TGTGCCATCAGTGCCGAACAGGGGCGCGCCTACGAGCAGTACTTC
TRBV20-1	-	once	TRBJ2-5	CSARDSGAKTQYF	TGCAGTGCTAGAGATTCGGGGGCCAAGACCCAGTACTTC
TRBV5-4	-	many	TRBJ1-1	CASSLPPWVDRLLARAFF	TGTGCCAGCAGCTTGCCTCCCTGGGTCGACAGGTTGTTGGCTAGAGCTTTCTTT
TRBV7-6	-	-	TRBJ2-1	CASSEEDYEQFF	TGTGCCAGCAGTGAAGAGGATTATGAGCAGTTCTTC
TRBV20-1	-	-	TRBJ2-7	CSARAVPSSYEQYF	TGCAGTGCTAGAGCCGTCCCGAGCTCCTACGAGCAGTACTTC
TRBV28	-	few	TRBJ1-5	CASPRRSNQPQHF	TGTGCCAGCCCCCGACGGTCCAATCAGCCCCAGCATTTT
TRBV20-1	-	-	TRBJ2-5	CSASGARETQYF	TGCAGTGCTAGTGGGGCAAGAGAGACCCAGTACTTC
TRBV6-6	TRBD1	once	TRBJ1-5	CASRWTGDSNQPQHF	TGTGCCAGCAGGTGGACAGGGGATAGCAATCAGCCCCAGCATTTT
TRBV5-1	-	once	TRBJ2-1	CASTGSGARSYNEQFF	TGCGCCAGCACTGGATCAGGGGCGAGGTCCTACAATGAGCAGTTCTTC
TRBV2	-	-	TRBJ1-5	CASSEETQHF	TGTGCCAGCAGTGAGGAGACCCAGCATTTT
TRBV25-1	-	-	TRBJ1-1	CASSEFGGYTEAFF	TGTGCCAGCAGTGAATTTGGGGGTTACACTGAAGCTTTCTTT